This T cell receptor (beta chain) was identified in a study of blood T cells in healthy people across ages. Overall study findings and caveats: CMV status of donors was not determined, possibly confounding expanded clonotype changes. Among T cells, TCR beta diversity per million cells dropped roughly linearly as age rose.

As regards this clonotype: The antigen is not known.

Primed by a sample-barcoded 5' primer and a J-beta primer mix, a second PCR proceeded for about 6 to 11 cycles. Each cDNA molecule carried a tag from a template-switch adaptor that contained 12 random nucleotides. TCRdb independently ran MiXCR on the 5' RACE reads; one entry per CDR3 protein. The profile shows roughly 800,000 distinct CDR3 sequences, roughly 60% of them singletons. The germline V gene has CDR1 SGHRS and CDR2 YFSETQ. With V trimmed by 4 bases and J by 9 bases, 9 bases remained unmatched. The CDR3 is 15 residues long. The chain recombines TRBV5-1 with TRBJ2-1, with 11 positions matching TRBD2. The TCR was taken from a man aged 25-45 years in good health. Sequencing was carried out using blood. CDR3 sequence (DNA): TGCGCCAGCAGCGTGACTAGCGGGACAATCGGTGAGCAGTTCTTC. Translated: CASSVTSGTIGEQFF.